One and the same sample provided the 29 T cell receptor beta chains below, sequenced in a study of blood T cell repertoires in COVID-19. The protocol was immunoSEQ multiplex PCR, while the TCRdb copy is restricted to in-frame clones and leaves out a portion. The top ten hold 2.9% of the sample, which has about 180,000 clones, about 88% seen once. Sequencing was done on a sample of peripheral blood. Receptors originate from a woman between 25 and 40 years old with active or convalescent COVID-19.

The chain joins TRBV30 to TRBJ2-1; D unclear. The CDR3 length is 13 residues. Per the germline V gene, CDR1 is GTSNPN and CDR2 is SVGIG (reference sequence). Trimming removed 2 bases from V and 6 bases from J, with 11 bases in between. The CDR3 DNA sequence: TGTGCCTGGAGTTCTACCGGTTTCAATGAGCAGTTCTTC. Translation gives CAWSSTGFNEQFF.

CDR3 in amino acids: CATSERQRNYGYTF. CDR3 in DNA: TGTGCCACCAGTGAAAGACAGAGAAACTATGGCTACACCTTC. This chain joins TRBV24-1 and TRBJ1-2; D might be TRBD1 (5 bases). The CDR3 spans 14 residues. Looked up from germline, CDR1 is KGHDR and CDR2 is SFDVKD. With 4 bases removed from V and 2 bases from J, the gap between germline ends came to 10 bases.

V is TRBV9 and J is TRBJ1-2, with D uncertain. V was trimmed by 4 bases and J by 3 bases, leaving 13 bases between them. CDR3 size: 14 residues. Germline loops: CDR1 SGDLS, CDR2 YYNGEE. CDR3 sequence: CASSYPGRDYGYTF. For the CDR3, the DNA is TGTGCCAGCAGCTACCCGGGTCGCGACTATGGCTACACCTTC.

The chain has TRBV15 and TRBJ1-1; TRBD1 is a possible D gene (6 bases). The germline V and J ends were trimmed by 4 bases and 0 bases, with 12 bases remaining between them. Looked up from germline, CDR1 is LNHNV and CDR2 is YYDKDF (reference sequence). The CDR3 extends over 15 amino acids. The CDR3 spells CATSTLQGLNTEAFF. CDR3 DNA sequence: TGTGCCACCAGCACCCTACAGGGCCTGAACACTGAAGCTTTCTTT. The complete variable domain, with remaining parts taken from reference TRBV15 and TRBJ1-1, reads DAMVIQNPRYQVTQFGKPVTLSCSQTLNHNVMYWYQQKSSQAPKLLFHYYDKDFNNEADTPDNFQSRRPNTSFCFLDIRSPGLGDTAMYLCATSTLQGLNTEAFFGQGTRLTVV.

The chain employs TRBV25-1 and TRBJ1-2; TRBD1 matches at 7 bases. The trim removed 7 bases at V and 6 bases at J, leaving 8 bases unmatched. This CDR3 region has 13 residues. Germline CDR1 reads MGHDK; CDR2 reads SYGVNS. DNA for the CDR3: TGTGCCAGCACCCCCCAGGGGGGAGATGGCTACACCTTC. It translates to CASTPQGGDGYTF.

The chain couples TRBV6-1 to TRBJ1-1; D is perhaps TRBD1 (5 bases). The CDR3 totals 13 residues. V dropped 1 base and J dropped 10 bases, with 13 bases sitting between them. Looked up from germline, CDR1 is MNHNS and CDR2 is SASEGT. The CDR3 sequence is CASSEVEGARAFF. In nucleotides, the CDR3 is TGTGCCAGCAGTGAAGTTGAAGGGGCCCGAGCTTTCTTT.

CDR3: CASSQESGGATYNEQFF. The DNA of the CDR3 is TGTGCCAGCAGCCAAGAGTCGGGAGGGGCTACCTACAATGAGCAGTTCTTC. This chain uses TRBV4-2 with TRBJ2-1; the match to TRBD2 covers 8 bases. The V gene end was trimmed by 0 bases and the J gene end by 2 bases; junction bases not matched to a gene: 6. CDR1 is LGHNA, CDR2 YNFKEQ, per germline. This CDR3 contains 17 residues.

A single count supports this clone. V is TRBV6-4 and J is TRBJ2-2; a weak D match, TRBD2 (5 bases). There are 17 residues in the CDR3. CDR1 is MRHNA and CDR2 is SNTAGT in the germline V gene. Trimming took off 3 bases at V and 2 bases at J, with 16 bases between the two ends. Here the CDR3 reads CASSEEDEGRNTGELFF. The CDR3 nucleotides are TGTGCCAGCAGTGAGGAGGACGAAGGCCGAAACACCGGGGAGCTGTTTTTT.

This chain uses TRBV29-1 with TRBJ2-7, with a weak D call TRBD1 (6 bases). Germline values: CDR1 SQVTM, CDR2 ANQGSEA. CDR3 size: 12 residues. V lost 7 bases and J 7 bases, leaving 17 bases between the germline ends. The CDR3 protein is CSARQGQREQYF. In DNA form, the CDR3 reads TGCAGCGCAAGGCAGGGGCAGAGGGAGCAGTACTTC.

This rearrangement joins TRBV19 to TRBJ2-3; 10 bases map to TRBD2. The CDR3 consists of 16 residues. The ends lost 5 bases at V and 6 bases at J; junction bases unmatched: 11. Germline V gene data show CDR1 as LNHDA and CDR2 as SQIVND (reference sequence). The chain's CDR3 is CASSGSGGAVKDTQYF. CDR3 coding DNA: TGTGCCAGTAGTGGCAGCGGGGGGGCCGTTAAGGATACGCAGTATTTT.

The rearrangement joins TRBV5-8 to TRBJ2-3; the D is unclear. Germline CDR1 is SGHTS and CDR2 is YDEGEE. The V end lost 4 bases, the J end lost 2 bases, and 11 bases lay between the germline ends. This CDR3 is built from 14 residues. The CDR3 loop reads CASSPIQDTDTQYF. CDR3 sequence (DNA): TGTGCCAGCAGCCCTATTCAGGACACAGATACGCAGTATTTT.

This clone was seen a few times. The CDR3 region is CASSQTGNQPQHF. CDR3 DNA sequence: TGTGCCAGCAGCCAGACAGGAAATCAGCCCCAGCATTTT. The chain employs TRBV6-5 and TRBJ1-5, with D possibly being TRBD1 (6 bases). The V end lost 6 bases, the J end lost 4 bases, and 10 bases lay between the germline ends. There are 13 residues in the CDR3. Germline CDR1 and CDR2: MNHEY and SVGAGI.

This rearrangement joins TRBV11-3 to TRBJ1-1; 7 positions agree with TRBD1. Germline CDR1 SGHNT, CDR2 YENEEA. The V gene end was trimmed by 2 bases and the J gene end by 5 bases; junction bases not matched to a gene: 5. There are 14 residues in the CDR3. As DNA, the CDR3 is TGTGCCAGCAGCTTACGAGGGGGCGAAACTGAAGCTTTCTTT. Translated: CASSLRGGETEAFF. The full variable domain, completed using reference TRBV11-3 and TRBJ1-1, is EAGVVQSPRYKIIEKKQPVAFWCNPISGHNTLYWYLQNLGQGPELLIRYENEEAVDDSQLPKDRFSAERLKGVDSTLKIQPAELGDSAVYLCASSLRGGETEAFFGQGTRLTVV.

The chain employs TRBV25-1 and TRBJ1-4; 8 bases map to TRBD1. V dropped 6 bases and J dropped 6; count of bases not matched to a gene: 9. Per germline, CDR1 MGHDK and CDR2 SYGVNS. The CDR3 length is 15 residues. The CDR3 coding sequence is TGTGCCAGCAGGTCCACAGGGGGACCGTATGAAAAACTGTTTTTT. It specifies CASRSTGGPYEKLFF. The full variable domain, rest sourced from reference TRBV25-1 and TRBJ1-4, is EADIYQTPRYLVIGTGKKITLECSQTMGHDKMYWYQQDPGMELHLIHYSYGVNSTEKGDLSSESTVSRIRTEHFPLTLESARPSHTSQYLCASRSTGGPYEKLFFGSGTQLSVL.

The chain links TRBV10-2 to TRBJ2-1; D remains ambiguous. This CDR3 is 15 amino acids long. Trimming cost V 4 bases and J 2 bases, with 12 bases left between them. Germline V gene lookup returns CDR1 WSHSY and CDR2 SAAADI. The CDR3 reads CASSGIQWTYNEQFF. The DNA of the CDR3 is TGCGCCAGCAGTGGGATACAGTGGACCTACAATGAGCAGTTCTTC.

The V gene is TRBV9, the J gene TRBJ2-1, with TRBD2 matching over 11 bases. CDR1 and CDR2 (germline): SGDLS, YYNGEE. The length of the CDR3 is 15 residues. With V trimmed by 2 bases and J by 5 bases, 3 bases remained unmatched. CDR3 loop: CASSVGLAEDNEQFF. DNA of the CDR3: TGTGCCAGCAGCGTGGGACTAGCGGAGGACAATGAGCAGTTCTTC.

The chain uses TRBV5-4 and TRBJ2-3; 10 bases line up with TRBD2. The length of the CDR3 is 15 residues. Losses at the gene ends were 0 bases for V and 6 bases for J; bases not matched to a gene: 4. The V gene's germline CDR1 is SGHNT and CDR2 YYREEE (reference sequence). CDR3 region: CASSLERGGRDTQYF. The CDR3 region has the DNA TGTGCCAGCAGCTTGGAGCGGGGGGGCCGCGATACGCAGTATTTT.

This sequence joins TRBV6-5 and TRBJ1-2; D unclear. Trimming cost V 6 bases and J 2 bases, with 10 bases left between them. The CDR3 runs 13 residues. CDR1 is MNHEY, CDR2 SVGAGI, per germline. The CDR3 region is CASSQTKNYGYTF. CDR3 bases: TGTGCCAGCAGCCAGACAAAGAACTATGGCTACACCTTC.

The J gene is TRBJ1-6, the V gene TRBV9, with 8 nucleotides matching TRBD1. The V and J ends lost 4 bases and 10 bases, in that order; junction bases with no gene match: 10. Germline assignment: CDR1 SGDLS and CDR2 YYNGEE. This CDR3 spans 15 amino acids. The CDR3 loop reads CASSPWTGTVSPLHF. The CDR3 DNA follows: TGTGCCAGCAGCCCCTGGACAGGGACGGTATCACCCCTCCACTTT. The full variable domain, rest sourced from reference TRBV9 and TRBJ1-6, is DSGVTQTPKHLITATGQRVTLRCSPRSGDLSVYWYQQSLDQGLQFLIQYYNGEERAKGNILERFSAQQFPDLHSELNLSSLELGDSALYFCASSPWTGTVSPLHFGNGTRLTVT.

CDR3 sequence: CASSFSSGFTDTQYF. The CDR3 DNA sequence: TGTGCCAGCAGCTTCTCTAGCGGTTTCACAGATACGCAGTATTTT. This rearrangement joins TRBV7-9 to TRBJ2-3, with 7 bases aligning to TRBD2. V lost 3 bases to trimming and J lost 2 bases; unmatched junction nucleotides: 5. CDR3 length: 15 amino acids. Germline CDR1 reads SEHNR; CDR2 reads FQNEAQ (reference sequence).

The genes are TRBV5-1 and TRBJ1-2, with 10 bases that match TRBD1. The length of the CDR3 is 14 residues. CDR1 SGHRS and CDR2 YFSETQ come from the germline V gene. J was trimmed by 5 bases and V by 0 bases; bases with no gene match: 1. CDR3 residues: CASSLGDRGYGYTF. In DNA, the CDR3 is TGCGCCAGCAGCTTGGGGGACAGGGGATATGGCTACACCTTC.

This clone appeared a few times. Additional DNA sequences in this sample encode the identical CDR3. The chain recombines TRBV9 with TRBJ1-2, with a weak D call TRBD1 (6 bases). Germline V gene data show CDR1 as SGDLS and CDR2 as YYNGEE. CDR3 length: 11 residues. V lost 4 bases, J lost 8 bases, and 9 bases lay in between. DNA of the CDR3: TGTGCCAGCAGCCTCAGGGGAGGCTACACCTTC. Translated, it gives CASSLRGGYTF.

This sequence joins TRBV6-1 and TRBJ2-2; no clear D. Trimming stripped 1 base from V and 3 bases from J, with 12 bases between. Germline V gives CDR1 MNHNS, CDR2 SASEGT. The CDR3 sequence is 16 residues long. In nucleotides, the CDR3 is TGTGCCAGCAGTGAAGGGCCCGACATCTACACCGGGGAGCTGTTTTTT. It yields the protein CASSEGPDIYTGELFF.

V gene TRBV3-1 (or the pseudogene TRBV3-2) combines with J gene TRBJ2-3; TRBD1 matches at 7 bases. With V trimmed by 2 bases and J by 3 bases, 11 bases remained unmatched. The germline V gene has CDR1 LGHDT and CDR2 YNNKEL (reference sequence). The CDR3 contains 17 residues. The CDR3 DNA reads TGTGCCAGCAGCCAATTGACAGGGTGGGTCGAGACAGATACGCAGTATTTT. Translating it yields CASSQLTGWVETDTQYF.

This sequence joins TRBV19 and TRBJ2-5; no clear D. Trimming pared 2 bases from V and 3 bases from J, leaving 7 bases between. The CDR3 sequence is 13 residues long. The germline CDR1 and CDR2 sequences are LNHDA and SQIVND (reference sequence). The CDR3 region is CASSILGEETQYF. CDR3 DNA sequence: TGTGCCAGTAGTATATTAGGAGAAGAGACCCAGTACTTC. Full variable domain (missing parts from reference TRBV19 and TRBJ2-5): DGGITQSPKYLFRKEGQNVTLSCEQNLNHDAMYWYRQDPGQGLRLIYYSQIVNDFQKGDIAEGYSVSREKKESFPLTVTSAQKNPTAFYLCASSILGEETQYFGPGTRLLVL.

The chain has TRBV2 and TRBJ2-1, with a possible D match to TRBD1 (6 bases). CDR3 length: 13 residues. The V and J ends lost 10 bases and 5 bases respectively, with 15 bases between them. Per germline, CDR1 SNHLY and CDR2 FYNNEI. In DNA, the CDR3 is TGTGCCACCCAAAAAGGGGACAACAATGAGCAGTTCTTC. It codes for CATQKGDNNEQFF.

The chain combines TRBV12-3 or TRBV12-4 with TRBJ1-5; weak D call: TRBD1 (5 bases). This CDR3 is 13 amino acids long. The germline V and J ends were trimmed by 1 base and 6 bases, with 7 bases remaining between them. The CDR3 region is CASSLGGGQPQHF. DNA of the CDR3: TGTGCCAGCAGTTTAGGGGGCGGTCAGCCCCAGCATTTT.

The chain links TRBV7-2 to TRBJ2-5; 14 bases map to TRBD2. The germline V gene encodes CDR1 SGHTA and CDR2 FQGNSA. V was clipped by 4 bases and J by 1 base; unmatched bases: 8. The CDR3 contains 18 residues. The CDR3, as DNA: TGTGCCAGCAGCTCATCCCGGACTAGCGGGAGGCCCCAAGAGACCCAGTACTTC. Its translation is CASSSSRTSGRPQETQYF.

The chain links TRBV5-5 to TRBJ2-1; 7 positions agree with TRBD2. J was trimmed by 5 bases and V by 4 bases; bases with no gene match: 6. This CDR3 has 14 residues. The germline CDR1 and CDR2 sequences are SGHKS and YYEKEE (reference sequence). CDR3 amino acids: CASSPAGLDNEQFF. CDR3 sequence (DNA): TGTGCCAGCAGCCCCGCCGGACTAGACAATGAGCAGTTCTTC. The complete variable domain, with remaining parts taken from reference TRBV5-5 and TRBJ2-1, reads DAGVTQSPTHLIKTRGQQVTLRCSPISGHKSVSWYQQVLGQGPQFIFQYYEKEERGRGNFPDRFSARQFPNYSSELNVNALLLGDSALYLCASSPAGLDNEQFFGPGTRLTVL.